A selection of T cell receptor beta chains follows, all from one sample in a study of control samples from healthy donors and cancer patients. TCRdb's table, derived via immunoSEQ multiplex PCR, lists solely in-frame clones and lacks some. The sample yields some 96,000 clones, about 90% seen once. The sample comprised blood. These receptors were collected from a woman between 50 and 59 years old in good health. Each CDR3 is given with its conserved first and last residue. A D gene is named only where the DNA matches it firmly. The size entry is marked missing in some rows and otherwise reads once, few, many or a size class.

>TRBJ2-7|NA|TRBV10-3|NA
CAISEGTFYEQYF
TGTGCCATCAGTGAGGGGACCTTCTACGAGCAGTACTTC
>TRBJ1-2|NA|TRBV11-2|TRBD1
CASSTPGQGNYGYTF
TGTGCCAGCAGCACGCCGGGACAGGGTAACTATGGCTACACCTTC
>TRBJ2-1|NA|TRBV7-3|NA
CASSLSSYNEQFF
TGTGCCAGCAGCTTAAGTTCCTACAATGAGCAGTTCTTC
>TRBJ2-5|NA|TRBV5-1|NA
CASSLEPLWETQYF
TGCGCCAGCAGCTTGGAACCCCTTTGGGAGACCCAGTACTTC
>TRBJ1-2|NA|TRBV11-2|NA
CASSQRGVQAYGYTF
TGTGCCAGCAGCCAAAGAGGTGTACAGGCCTATGGCTACACCTTC
>TRBJ2-7|NA|TRBV6-4|NA
CANPPSHPGRTVVYEQYF
TGTGCCAATCCACCTTCCCATCCCGGGCGGACAGTAGTCTACGAGCAGTACTTC
>TRBJ2-3|NA|TRBV6-4|NA
CASSPVGTGTDTQYF
TGTGCCAGCAGTCCGGTCGGGACGGGCACAGATACGCAGTATTTT
>TRBJ2-3|NA|TRBV5-4|NA
CASSPLLAPDTQYF
TGTGCCAGCAGCCCGTTACTAGCACCAGATACGCAGTATTTT
>TRBJ1-2|NA|TRBV27|NA
CASSLSGLSLYGYTF
TGTGCCAGCAGTTTGTCCGGGCTCTCACTGTATGGCTACACCTTC
>TRBJ1-1|NA|TRBV7-2|NA
CASSLGSWTENTEAFF
TGTGCCAGCAGCTTAGGCTCCTGGACAGAGAACACTGAAGCTTTCTTT
>TRBJ1-3|NA|TRBV9|NA
CASSVAGLYGNTIYF
TGTGCCAGCAGCGTAGCAGGGTTATACGGAAACACCATATATTTT
>TRBJ1-1|once|TRBV5-1|TRBD1
CASSPNRDRGSRAFF
TGCGCCAGCAGCCCGAACCGGGACAGGGGAAGTCGAGCTTTCTTT
>TRBJ2-3|NA|TRBV13|NA
CASSFPGTSLSTDTQYF
TGTGCCAGCAGCTTCCCCGGGACTTCCTTAAGCACAGATACGCAGTATTTT
>TRBJ2-4|once|TRBV12-3/TRBV12-4|TRBD1
CASSFRTGSFDF
TGTGCCAGCAGTTTTAGGACAGGGTCTTTCGACTTC
>TRBJ1-2|NA|TRBV7-3|TRBD1
CASSLTGSGYTF
TGTGCCAGCAGCTTGACAGGGAGCGGCTACACCTTC
>TRBJ1-1|NA|TRBV29-1|NA
CSVVGEPHTEAFF
TGCAGCGTTGTTGGGGAACCGCACACTGAAGCTTTCTTT
>TRBJ2-3|NA|TRBV9|NA
CASSADLITDTQYF
TGTGCCAGCAGCGCAGACCTTATAACAGATACGCAGTATTTT
>TRBJ1-1|NA|TRBV27|NA
CASSLSAYLGNTEAFF
TGTGCCAGCAGTTTATCGGCGTACCTAGGGAACACTGAAGCTTTCTTT
>TRBJ1-4|once|TRBV9|NA
CASGRTSLGEKLFF
TGTGCCAGCGGGCGGACCTCCTTAGGGGAAAAACTGTTTTTT
>TRBJ1-4|NA|TRBV6-2/TRBV6-3|TRBD1
CASSASPGGANEKLFF
TGTGCCAGCAGTGCCTCCCCAGGGGGCGCGAATGAAAAACTGTTTTTT
>TRBJ2-3|NA|TRBV24-1|NA
CATSDFGPGYSVDTQYF
TGTGCCACCAGTGATTTCGGTCCAGGTTACTCGGTAGATACGCAGTATTTT
>TRBJ2-1|NA|TRBV7-7|NA
CAIQPRNYNEQFF
TGTGCCATACAGCCCCGGAACTACAATGAGCAGTTCTTC
>TRBJ1-2|NA|TRBV25-1|NA
CASSELEGPEEGYTF
TGTGCCAGCAGTGAATTGGAAGGCCCTGAGGAGGGCTACACCTTC
>TRBJ2-7|NA|TRBV15|TRBD2
CATSERAAAGGAREQYF
TGTGCCACCTCAGAACGGGCGGCCGCGGGGGGGGCAAGGGAGCAGTACTTC
>TRBJ1-2|NA|TRBV29-1|NA
CSVEDSPANYGYTF
TGCAGCGTTGAAGATAGCCCCGCTAACTATGGCTACACCTTC
>TRBJ2-3|NA|TRBV9|NA
CASSPRAASTDTQYF
TGTGCCAGCAGCCCCAGGGCAGCAAGCACAGATACGCAGTATTTT
>TRBJ2-6|NA|TRBV4-3|NA
CASSQARAGANVLTF
TGCGCCAGCAGCCAAGCCCGGGCTGGGGCCAACGTCCTGACTTTC
>TRBJ2-7|NA|TRBV3-1/TRBV3-2|NA
CASSPSRGLPHEQYF
TGTGCCAGCAGCCCTTCCCGCGGCCTTCCCCACGAGCAGTACTTC
>TRBJ1-2|NA|TRBV6-5|NA
CASSPGGDYGYTF
TGTGCCAGCAGCCCGGGGGGCGACTATGGCTACACCTTC
>TRBJ1-1|NA|TRBV6-5|NA
CASSQWGVYTEAFF
TGTGCCAGCAGCCAATGGGGGGTTTACACTGAAGCTTTCTTT
>TRBJ1-5|NA|TRBV25-1|NA
CASSESGNQPQHF
TGTGCCAGCAGTGAAAGCGGGAATCAGCCCCAGCATTTT
>TRBJ2-4|NA|TRBV11-2|TRBD2
CASSPRTSGSLAKNIQYF
TGTGCCAGCAGCCCCCGGACTAGCGGGAGTCTGGCCAAAAACATTCAGTACTTC
>TRBJ2-5|NA|TRBV3-1/TRBV3-2|NA
CASSQDTGGLRGQETQYF
TGTGCCAGCAGCCAAGATACGGGCGGCTTAAGGGGGCAAGAGACCCAGTACTTC
>TRBJ1-2|NA|TRBV30|TRBD1
CAWRGQGFAGYTF
TGTGCCTGGAGGGGACAGGGGTTTGCTGGCTACACCTTC
>TRBJ2-2|NA|TRBV4-2|TRBD2
CASSPPASGDVGELFF
TGTGCCAGCAGCCCTCCAGCTAGCGGTGACGTCGGGGAGCTGTTTTTT
>TRBJ1-4|NA|TRBV30|NA
CAWSGVLNEKLFF
TGTGCCTGGAGTGGGGTCTTGAATGAAAAACTGTTTTTT
>TRBJ2-3|once|TRBV6-5|NA
CASSYSTALNTDTQYF
TGTGCCAGCAGTTACTCGACGGCGTTGAACACAGATACGCAGTATTTT
>TRBJ1-1|once|TRBV2|NA
CASSLSANTEAFF
TGTGCCAGCAGTCTATCAGCGAACACTGAAGCTTTCTTT
>TRBJ2-2|NA|TRBV19|NA
CASRAQGLNTGELFF
TGTGCCAGTCGGGCACAGGGACTCAACACCGGGGAGCTGTTTTTT
>TRBJ1-1|once|TRBV28|NA
CASSPNPTYTKNTEAFF
TGTGCCAGCAGTCCCAACCCCACTTACACAAAGAACACTGAAGCTTTCTTT
>TRBJ2-7|NA|TRBV5-1|TRBD2
CASSLGSGGPNEQYF
TGCGCCAGCAGCTTGGGTAGCGGGGGGCCCAACGAGCAGTACTTC
>TRBJ1-4|NA|TRBV12-5|TRBD1
CASGLGTGKTNEKLFF
TGTGCTAGTGGTTTGGGGACAGGTAAAACTAATGAAAAACTGTTTTTT